This entry is about one TCR beta chain. This record belongs to a study of blood T cell repertoires in COVID-19. Study as a whole: Samples representing acute and convalescent COVID-19 were sourced from the United States, Italy and Spain. T cells, B-cell-depleted T cells, or PBMCs supplied cDNA or gDNA.

The table came from immunoSEQ multiplex PCR; TCRdb's copy has only in-frame clones and leaves some out. The repertoire consists of about 160,000 clones, with about three quarters occurring once and the leading ten covering roughly 8.6%. The CDR3 is 16 residues long. From germline, CDR1 is MGHRA and CDR2 YSYEKL. V lost 1 base to trimming and J lost 7 bases, with 19 bases between them. The receptor's source is a man between 60 and 75 years old with acute or convalescent COVID-19. V gene TRBV4-1 combines with J gene TRBJ1-2; a possible D gene is TRBD1 (6 bases). Sequenced material: peripheral blood. For the CDR3, the DNA is TGCGCCAGCAGCCAAGGGGAACAGGGAGGGGTAGGTGGCTACACCTTC. Protein: CASSQGEQGGVGGYTF.